Included here is one TCR beta chain sequence, with context. The data stem from a study of blood T cell repertoires in COVID-19. Study details: Samples representing acute and convalescent COVID-19 were sourced from the United States, Italy and Spain. Sample material is recorded as cDNA or gDNA derived from T cells, B-cell-depleted T cells, or PBMCs.

Sequenced by immunoSEQ multiplex PCR; TCRdb stores in-frame clones only, minus some. This repertoire shows roughly 110,000 clones, over 70% found once; its top ten account for roughly 0.86%. The clonotype was recovered from a human donor with acute or convalescent COVID-19. The donor label of this sample is uncertain. Sequences were obtained from peripheral blood.

In nucleotides, the CDR3 is TGCGCCAGCAGCTTGAGCGCGGGGAGGGAGACCCAGTACTTC. Translating gives CASSLSAGRETQYF. J is TRBJ2-5 and V is TRBV5-1; tentatively, D is TRBD2 (6 bases). The V end was cut by 1 base, the J end by 5 bases, with 12 bases between. This CDR3 spans 14 amino acids. Germline values: CDR1 SGHRS, CDR2 YFSETQ.